Included here is one T cell receptor (beta chain) sequence, with context. The data stem from a study of blood T cells in healthy people across ages. Through a sample-barcoded 5' primer and a J-beta primer mix, a second PCR was run for 7 to 11 cycles. Template switching added a 12-random-nucleotide identifier to every cDNA molecule. TCRdb passed the 5' RACE reads through MiXCR, listing each CDR3 protein once. Of 1,800,000 or so distinct CDR3 sequences listed, approximately 39% are singletons. The germline V gene encodes CDR1 MNHEY and CDR2 SVGAGI. The V gene end was trimmed by 0 bases and the J gene end by 0 bases; junction bases not matched to a gene: 7. There are 18 residues in the CDR3.

The genes are TRBV6-5 and TRBJ2-7; 11 bases are a match to TRBD1. The sequencing sample was made of blood. The sequence was collected from a human donor in good health. The CDR3: CASSYSRDRGKSSYEQYF. CDR3 DNA: TGTGCCAGCAGTTACTCGAGGGACAGGGGGAAGAGCTCCTACGAGCAGTACTTC.